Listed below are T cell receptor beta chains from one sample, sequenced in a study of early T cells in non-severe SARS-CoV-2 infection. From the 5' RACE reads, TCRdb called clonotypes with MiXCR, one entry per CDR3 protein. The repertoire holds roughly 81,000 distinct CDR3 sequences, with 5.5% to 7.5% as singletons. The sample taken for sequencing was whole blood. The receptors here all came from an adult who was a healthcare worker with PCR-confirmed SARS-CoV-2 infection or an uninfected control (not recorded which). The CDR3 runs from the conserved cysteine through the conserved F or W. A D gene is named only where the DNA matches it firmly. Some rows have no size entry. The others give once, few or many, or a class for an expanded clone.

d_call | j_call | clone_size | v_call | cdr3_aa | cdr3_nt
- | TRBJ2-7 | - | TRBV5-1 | CASSFSAYSYEQYF | TGCGCCAGCAGCTTTTCGGCCTACTCCTACGAGCAGTACTTC
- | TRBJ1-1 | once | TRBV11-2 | CASSLYRTVFSEAFF | TGTGCCAGCAGCTTATACAGGACAGTTTTTTCTGAAGCTTTCTTT
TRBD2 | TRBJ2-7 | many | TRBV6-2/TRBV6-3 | CASSLLAGRGEQYF | TGTGCCAGCAGTCTACTAGCGGGACGTGGAGAGCAGTACTTC
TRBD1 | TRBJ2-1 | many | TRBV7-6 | CASSRSIGTGLSTREQFF | TGTGCCAGCAGCCGCAGCATTGGGACAGGGCTTTCTACTCGGGAGCAGTTCTTC
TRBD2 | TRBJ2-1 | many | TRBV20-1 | CSAGPSGNNEQFF | TGCAGTGCAGGTCCTAGCGGAAACAATGAGCAGTTCTTC
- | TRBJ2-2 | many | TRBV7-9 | CASSRGTGELFF | TGTGCCAGCAGCCGGGGCACCGGGGAGCTGTTTTTT
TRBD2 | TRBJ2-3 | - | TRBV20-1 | CSARPPGGGTDTQYF | TGCAGTGCTAGACCCCCCGGGGGGGGCACAGATACGCAGTATTTT
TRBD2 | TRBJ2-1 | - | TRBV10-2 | CASRGLASNEQFF | TGCGCCAGCAGGGGACTAGCTAGCAATGAGCAGTTCTTC
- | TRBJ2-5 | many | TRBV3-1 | CATRSTEIKETQYF | TGTGCCACACGATCGACGGAGATCAAAGAGACCCAGTACTTC
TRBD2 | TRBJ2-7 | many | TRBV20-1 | CSAGDTGTSGRATYEQYF | TGCAGTGCTGGGGATACCGGGACTAGCGGGAGGGCAACCTACGAGCAGTACTTC
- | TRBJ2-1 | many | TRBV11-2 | CASSLEQQPYNEQFF | TGTGCCAGCAGCTTAGAACAGCAGCCCTACAATGAGCAGTTCTTC
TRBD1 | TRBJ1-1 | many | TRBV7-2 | CASSLRGRFTEAFF | TGTGCCAGCAGCTTAAGGGGGCGATTCACTGAAGCTTTCTTT
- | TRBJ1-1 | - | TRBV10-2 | CASSDRVHTEAFF | TGCGCCAGCAGTGACAGGGTGCACACTGAAGCTTTCTTT
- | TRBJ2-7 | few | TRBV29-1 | CSVEGIHEQYF | TGCAGCGTTGAGGGGATCCACGAGCAGTACTTC
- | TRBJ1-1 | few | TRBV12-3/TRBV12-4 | CASSPGVHEAFF | TGTGCCAGCAGTCCGGGGGTCCATGAAGCTTTCTTT
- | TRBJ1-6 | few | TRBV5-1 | CASRQPGGNSPLHF | TGCGCCAGCAGGCAGCCAGGTGGTAATTCACCCCTCCACTTT
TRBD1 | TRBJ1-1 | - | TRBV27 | CASGRRQGGAFF | TGTGCCAGCGGACGCAGACAGGGGGGAGCTTTCTTT
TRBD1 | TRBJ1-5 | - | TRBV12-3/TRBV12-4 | CASSLLQGGQPQHF | TGTGCCAGCAGTTTACTACAGGGGGGTCAGCCCCAGCATTTT
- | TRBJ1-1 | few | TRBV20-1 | CSARNRRNTEAFF | TGCAGTGCTAGAAATCGCAGGAACACTGAAGCTTTCTTT
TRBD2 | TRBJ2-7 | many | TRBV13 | CASSTYSPTSGSYEQYF | TGTGCCAGCAGCACATATTCGCCCACTAGCGGGAGTTACGAGCAGTACTTC
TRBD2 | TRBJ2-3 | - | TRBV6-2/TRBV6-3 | CASRDGTSGTDTQYF | TGTGCCAGCAGAGACGGGACTAGCGGGACAGATACGCAGTATTTT
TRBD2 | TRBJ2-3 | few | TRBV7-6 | CASSFTGTSGDTQYF | TGTGCCAGCAGCTTCACCGGGACTAGTGGAGATACGCAGTATTTT
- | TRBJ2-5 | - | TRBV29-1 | CSVVRDQETQYF | TGCAGCGTTGTCCGGGATCAAGAGACCCAGTACTTC
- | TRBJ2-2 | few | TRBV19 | CASSRQGPVGELFF | TGTGCCAGTAGTAGGCAGGGGCCTGTCGGGGAGCTGTTTTTT
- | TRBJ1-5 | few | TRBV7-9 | CASSFSSGNQPQHF | TGTGCCAGCAGCTTTAGCAGTGGCAATCAGCCCCAGCATTTT
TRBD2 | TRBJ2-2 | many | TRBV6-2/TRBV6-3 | CASSFSGRDTGELFF | TGTGCCAGCAGTTTTAGCGGGAGGGACACCGGGGAGCTGTTTTTT
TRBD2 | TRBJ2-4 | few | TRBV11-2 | CASSLRAGGPGKNIQYF | TGTGCCAGCAGCTTGCGTGCGGGAGGGCCCGGCAAAAACATTCAGTACTTC
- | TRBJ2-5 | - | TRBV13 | CASRLLETQYF | TGTGCCAGCAGACTCCTCGAGACCCAGTACTTC
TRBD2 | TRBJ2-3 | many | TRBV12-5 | CASGLGLAVTSTDTQYF | TGTGCTAGTGGTTTGGGACTAGCGGTTACTAGCACAGATACGCAGTATTTT
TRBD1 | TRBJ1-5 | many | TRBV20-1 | CTLRDRGSGSNQPQHF | TGCACACTCAGGGACAGGGGGAGTGGGAGCAATCAGCCCCAGCATTTT
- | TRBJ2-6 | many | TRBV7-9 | CASSLQSSGANVLTF | TGTGCCAGCAGCCTACAGAGCTCTGGGGCCAACGTCCTGACTTTC
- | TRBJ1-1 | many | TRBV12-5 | CASGLDGANTEAFF | TGTGCTAGTGGTTTGGATGGTGCTAACACTGAAGCTTTCTTT
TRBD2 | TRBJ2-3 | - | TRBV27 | CASSLSGASGSTDTQYF | TGTGCCAGCAGTTTATCTGGGGCTAGCGGGAGCACAGATACGCAGTATTTT
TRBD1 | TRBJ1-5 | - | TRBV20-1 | CSAKNPGQASHQPQHF | TGCAGTGCTAAAAACCCGGGACAGGCAAGCCATCAGCCCCAGCATTTT
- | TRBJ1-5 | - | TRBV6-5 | CATTSGQGHQPQHF | TGTGCCACGACTTCAGGGCAGGGGCATCAGCCCCAGCATTTT
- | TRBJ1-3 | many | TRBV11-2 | CASSFSLGNGNTIYF | TGTGCCAGCAGCTTTTCGTTGGGGAATGGAAACACCATATATTTT
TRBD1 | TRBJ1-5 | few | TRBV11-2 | CASSPGQAPNQPQHF | TGTGCCAGCAGCCCCGGACAGGCCCCCAATCAGCCCCAGCATTTT
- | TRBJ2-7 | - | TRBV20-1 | CSARDQLVGTPPSYEQYF | TGCAGTGCTAGAGATCAACTAGTGGGGACCCCACCATCCTACGAGCAGTACTTC
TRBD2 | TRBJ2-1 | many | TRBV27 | CASSLIAGGRDNEQFF | TGTGCCAGCAGTTTGATAGCGGGAGGGAGAGACAATGAGCAGTTCTTC
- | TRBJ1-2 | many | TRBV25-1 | CASSGSGSNYGYTF | TGTGCCAGCAGTGGATCGGGTTCTAACTATGGCTACACCTTC
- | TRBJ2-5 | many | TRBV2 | CASREANQETQYF | TGTGCCAGCAGGGAAGCGAATCAAGAGACCCAGTACTTC
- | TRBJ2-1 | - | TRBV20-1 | CSARLVAGSEQFF | TGCAGTGCTAGGCTCGTAGCCGGCAGTGAGCAGTTCTTC
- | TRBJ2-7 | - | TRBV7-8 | CASSRDPIYEQYF | TGTGCCAGTTCCCGGGACCCTATCTACGAGCAGTACTTC
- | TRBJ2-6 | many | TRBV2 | CASSTDGSGANVLTF | TGTGCCAGCAGTACCGACGGCTCTGGGGCCAACGTCCTGACTTTC
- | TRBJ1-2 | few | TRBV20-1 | CSARVSRANYGYTF | TGCAGTGCTAGAGTTAGCAGGGCCAACTATGGCTACACCTTC
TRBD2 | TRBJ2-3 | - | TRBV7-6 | CASSLATTSGRWSDTQYF | TGTGCCAGCAGCTTGGCAACGACTAGCGGGAGGTGGTCAGATACGCAGTATTTT
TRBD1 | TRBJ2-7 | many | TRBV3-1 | CASSQGRQGNPNLFEEQYF | TGTGCCAGCAGCCAAGGGAGACAGGGAAACCCCAATCTTTTCGAGGAGCAGTACTTC
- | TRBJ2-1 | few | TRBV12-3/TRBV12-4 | CASSRDWDNEQFF | TGTGCCAGCAGCCGGGACTGGGACAATGAGCAGTTCTTC
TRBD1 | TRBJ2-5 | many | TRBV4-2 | CASSQRGRGETQYF | TGTGCCAGCAGCCAAAGGGGGCGCGGGGAGACCCAGTACTTC
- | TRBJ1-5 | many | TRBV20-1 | CSARDSSRSNQPQHF | TGCAGTGCTAGAGACTCATCACGTAGCAATCAGCCCCAGCATTTT
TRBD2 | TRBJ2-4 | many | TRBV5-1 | CASSLDYSGPRYF | TGCGCCAGCAGCCTTGATTATAGCGGGCCTCGTTACTTC
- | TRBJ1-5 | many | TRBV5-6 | CASSLAGPSNQPQHF | TGTGCCAGCAGCTTGGCGGGTCCGAGCAATCAGCCCCAGCATTTT
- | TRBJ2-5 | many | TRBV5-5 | CASSLTGIRETQYF | TGTGCCAGCAGCTTGACCGGGATTCGAGAGACCCAGTACTTC
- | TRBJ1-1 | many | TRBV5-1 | CASSQGQMNTEAFF | TGCGCCAGCAGCCAAGGACAGATGAACACTGAAGCTTTCTTT
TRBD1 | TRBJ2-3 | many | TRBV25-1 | CASSGDSSSTDTQYF | TGTGCCAGCAGTGGGGACAGTTCTAGCACAGATACGCAGTATTTT
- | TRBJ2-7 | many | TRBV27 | CASSLSGGSGSYEQYF | TGTGCCAGCAGTTTATCCGGTGGGTCGGGTTCCTACGAGCAGTACTTC
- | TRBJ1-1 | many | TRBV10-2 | CASTLRRNTEAFF | TGCGCCAGCACCCTCCGGAGGAACACTGAAGCTTTCTTT
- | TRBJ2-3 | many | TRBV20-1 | CSASRGGADTQYF | TGCAGTGCCTCACGAGGGGGGGCAGATACGCAGTATTTT
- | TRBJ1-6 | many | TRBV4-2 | CASSQDGRAGNSPLHF | TGTGCCAGCAGCCAAGACGGACGGGCGGGGAATTCACCCCTCCACTTT
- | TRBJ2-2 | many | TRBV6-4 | CASSDSIGTGELFF | TGTGCCAGCAGTGACTCGATTGGCACCGGGGAGCTGTTTTTT